The following is a TCR beta chain sequence with its context. Its antigen is unidentified. The data were obtained in a study of cytomegalovirus exposure and HLA in healthy donors. Study-wide results and caveats: It was taken for granted in presence/absence analyses that sequencing depth across donors was roughly uniform. In an earlier analysis, productive rearrangement rates for most beta V segments clustered near 87% or 30%. In a later analysis, V- and J-gene trimming of beta chains associated with a DCLRE1C missense variant, replicated independently. Later, an analysis found that common viral pathogens appeared to be linked with several of the most significant clusters.

This CDR3 is built from 16 residues. With 6 bases clipped from V and 0 bases from J, the junction kept 7 bases outside the gene matches. Looked up from germline, CDR1 is LNHDA and CDR2 is SQIVND (reference sequence). PCR used 60 Vbeta primers and 13 Jbeta primers. Libraries were prepared by immunoSEQ multiplex PCR; TCRdb keeps only in-frame clonotypes and omits some of them. The sample has some 150,000 clones, 50% to 75% seen once; the top ten hold approximately 2.5%. Sequences were obtained from PBMCs. The chain joins TRBV19 to TRBJ1-5; TRBD1 matches 8 bases. The sequence came from a woman in her thirties or forties in good health and CMV-seronegative. The CDR3 DNA sequence: TGTGCCAGTAGACGATACAGGGGGTATAGCAATCAGCCCCAGCATTTT. Its translation is CASRRYRGYSNQPQHF.